This TCR beta chain stems from a study of T-cell reconstitution after alpha-beta-depleted transplantation in children. The count of this clonotype is one. In germline, CDR1 is SQVTM, CDR2 ANQGSEA. The CDR3 is made up of 15 amino acids. Trimming left V 7 bases short and J 3 bases short, with 22 bases between. For TCRbeta, the library was prepared with unique molecular identifiers. In TCRdb, the PCR reads were re-called with MiXCR into one record per CDR3 protein. The table includes 440,000 or so distinct CDR3 sequences, about 40% detected once. This sequence was found in a girl under 10 years old with aplastic anemia, due to receive a stem cell transplant. The sequenced sample was PBMCs, obtained before TCRalphabeta/CD19-depleted stem cell transplant. The genes are TRBV29-1 and TRBJ2-7, with D perhaps matching TRBD2 (5 bases). CDR3 loop: CSAGDPDLGFYEQYF. CDR3 sequence (DNA): TGCAGCGCCGGGGATCCGGACTTGGGTTTCTACGAGCAGTACTTC.